These T cell receptor beta chains were read from a single sample in a study of radiotherapy plus CTLA-4 blockade in lung cancer. Clones were sequenced by immunoSEQ multiplex PCR, and TCRdb holds only the in-frame ones, with some missing. Of roughly 62,000 clones listed, approximately 77% are singletons. The source was peripheral blood, collected from a patient treated with radiotherapy plus ipilimumab. Receptors were obtained from a human donor with non-small cell lung cancer who had a complete response to radiotherapy plus ipilimumab. CDR3s include the opening cysteine and the closing phenylalanine or tryptophan. The D gene is left open where the match is weak. The size entry is marked missing in some rows and otherwise reads once, few, many or a size class.

>NA|NA|TRBV19|TRBJ1-5
TGTGCCAGTAGTGGGGCAGCTTTTAATCAGCCCCAGCATTTT
CASSGAAFNQPQHF
>TRBD1|NA|TRBV11-3|TRBJ2-1
TGTGCCAGCAGCTTAAGGGGGACAGGGGGCTGGAATGAGCAGTTCTTC
CASSLRGTGGWNEQFF
>NA|NA|TRBV6-6|TRBJ1-2
TGTGCCAGCAGTTACATTCACTGGGCAGGGCCCACCTTC
CASSYIHWAGPTF
>NA|NA|TRBV19|TRBJ1-4
TGTGCCAGTAGTATCGAAGATGAAAAACTGTTTTTT
CASSIEDEKLFF
>NA|NA|TRBV7-8|TRBJ1-1
TGTGCCAGCAGCTTAGAACCAGGGATGAACACTGAAGCTTTCTTT
CASSLEPGMNTEAFF
>NA|NA|TRBV2|TRBJ1-2
TGTGCCAGCAGTTTCGCCGGGGGGAATCATGGCTACACCTTC
CASSFAGGNHGYTF
>NA|few|TRBV2|TRBJ2-1
TGTGCCAGCAGCATATGGACCGCGGGTAACGAGCAGTTCTTC
CASSIWTAGNEQFF
>NA|few|TRBV7-6|TRBJ1-4
TGTGCCAGCAGCTTAGAGTTCGAGGCAGGGCAGATCGAAAAACTGTTTTTT
CASSLEFEAGQIEKLFF
>NA|NA|TRBV28|TRBJ1-1
TGTGCCAGCAGTATAAATCATGTCGGTGATCCTGAAGCTTTCTTT
CASSINHVGDPEAFF
>NA|NA|TRBV5-6|TRBJ1-1
TGTGCCAGCAGCTTGGCGGGTTGGACTGAAGCTTTCTTT
CASSLAGWTEAFF
>NA|NA|TRBV19|TRBJ2-3
TGTGCCAGTAGTATTGGGGGGCAAGATACGCAGTATTTT
CASSIGGQDTQYF
>NA|NA|TRBV18|TRBJ1-4
TGTGCCAGCTCACCGGACGGGTCTAATGAAAAACTGTTTTTT
CASSPDGSNEKLFF
>NA|NA|TRBV6-5|TRBJ1-2
TGTGCCAGCAGTTACGAGAAGCTCTATGGCTACACCTTC
CASSYEKLYGYTF
>NA|NA|TRBV7-2|TRBJ2-3
TGTGCCAGCAGCCTGGACAGAGGGAGAGATACGCAGTATTTT
CASSLDRGRDTQYF
>TRBD1|NA|TRBV6-4|TRBJ2-2
TGTGCCAGCAGAAGACAGGGAGACACCGGGGAGCTGTTTTTT
CASRRQGDTGELFF
>NA|few|TRBV29-1|TRBJ2-1
TGCAGCGCGGGGCAGAACTACAATGAGCAGTTCTTC
CSAGQNYNEQFF
>NA|once|TRBV29-1|TRBJ1-2
TGCAGCGTTGTTGTGGGCAGCGGTTTGGACTACACCTTC
CSVVVGSGLDYTF
>TRBD1|NA|TRBV6-5|TRBJ2-4
TGTGCCAGCAGCAACCTCGGGACAGGAAAAAACATTCAGTACTTC
CASSNLGTGKNIQYF
>NA|few|TRBV18|TRBJ2-7
TGTGCCAGCTCACCAAGGGACGACGAGCAGTACTTC
CASSPRDDEQYF
>NA|NA|TRBV6-5|TRBJ2-6
TGTGCCAGCCGTGGGGTGGGGGCCAACGTCCTGACTTTC
CASRGVGANVLTF
>NA|NA|TRBV7-9|TRBJ2-1
TGTGCCAGCAGCTTAGTAGAACCCTTCTACAATGAGCAGTTCTTC
CASSLVEPFYNEQFF
>NA|NA|TRBV18|TRBJ2-2
TGTGCCAGCTCACCACCAGGGCGGGACACCGGGGAGCTGTTTTTT
CASSPPGRDTGELFF
>NA|NA|TRBV5-1|TRBJ1-1
TGCGCCAGCAGCTTGGAGGTGGAGGGACGGTCTGAAGCTTTCTTT
CASSLEVEGRSEAFF
>NA|NA|TRBV27|TRBJ2-7
TGTGCCAGCAGCTTACAGGGAGCCCGGCACGAGCAGTACTTC
CASSLQGARHEQYF
>TRBD1|NA|TRBV18|TRBJ2-4
TGTGCCAACTCACCGACCGGGACAGTTGACATTCAGTACTTC
CANSPTGTVDIQYF
>NA|NA|TRBV30|TRBJ1-6
TGTGCCTGGAGTGTTGAGGCCAGGGGTAATTCACCCCTCCACTTT
CAWSVEARGNSPLHF
>NA|NA|TRBV6-5|TRBJ1-2
TGTGCCAGCAGGAGGGTCGACAGGCCCGACTATGGCTACACCTTC
CASRRVDRPDYGYTF
>TRBD2|NA|TRBV9|TRBJ2-1
TGTGCCAGCAGCCAGGGACTACTGAATGAGCAGTTCTTC
CASSQGLLNEQFF
>NA|NA|TRBV11-2|TRBJ1-6
TGTGCCAGCAGCTTCACCGGGAATAATTCACCCCTCCACTTT
CASSFTGNNSPLHF
>NA|NA|TRBV6-5|TRBJ2-1
TGTGCCACCATGCCTCTAACCTCCTACAATGAGCAGTTCTTC
CATMPLTSYNEQFF
>TRBD1|once|TRBV6-5|TRBJ1-5
TGTGCCAGCAGTACAGGGGGCTATCAGCCCCAGCATTTT
CASSTGGYQPQHF
>TRBD1|NA|TRBV15|TRBJ1-5
TGTGCCACCAGCAGAGATCCCAGACAGGGGGCGGGCAATCAGCCCCAGCATTTT
CATSRDPRQGAGNQPQHF
>TRBD2|NA|TRBV7-9|TRBJ2-1
TGTGCCAGCAGCTTGACACTAGCGGGCGGTGAGCAGTTCTTC
CASSLTLAGGEQFF
>NA|medium-sized|TRBV7-9|TRBJ1-1
TGTGCCAGCAGCTTAGGGTCCGTGAACACTGAAGCTTTCTTT
CASSLGSVNTEAFF
>TRBD2|NA|TRBV5-1|TRBJ2-2
TGCGCCAGCAGCCCACTAGCGGCGAACACCGGGGAGCTGTTTTTT
CASSPLAANTGELFF
>TRBD2|NA|TRBV27|TRBJ2-5
TGTGCCAGCAGTTCTAGGTGGGGGGGCCAAGAGACCCAGTACTTC
CASSSRWGGQETQYF
>NA|NA|TRBV6-5|TRBJ1-5
TGTGCCAGCAGTGCCCTGACTTATAGCAATCAGCCCCAGCATTTT
CASSALTYSNQPQHF
>NA|few|TRBV30|TRBJ1-5
TGTGCCTGGAGTGTACGAGAGGATCAGCCCCAGCATTTT
CAWSVREDQPQHF
>TRBD2|NA|TRBV5-1|TRBJ2-5
TGCGCCAGCAGCTTGAACTGGGCGGGAGGGGGAGAGACCCAGTACTTC
CASSLNWAGGGETQYF
>TRBD2|NA|TRBV29-1|TRBJ2-7
TGCAGCGTTGAACCAGCTAGCGGAAGGGAGCAGTACTTC
CSVEPASGREQYF
>TRBD1|NA|TRBV11-2|TRBJ1-1
TGTGCCAGCACCGAATACCGGGACAGGGGGCGGAGGACTGAAGCTTTCTTT
CASTEYRDRGRRTEAFF
>NA|once|TRBV18|TRBJ2-5
TGTGCCAGCTCACCACGTGAACTAGCCGTAGAGACCCAGTACTTC
CASSPRELAVETQYF
>NA|NA|TRBV5-1|TRBJ2-3
TGCGCCAGCAGCTTAGAGAAAAGCACAGATACGCAGTATTTT
CASSLEKSTDTQYF
>TRBD1|NA|TRBV13|TRBJ1-2
TGTGCCAGCAGGCCAGGGGGCAACAACTATGGCTACACCTTC
CASRPGGNNYGYTF
>TRBD1|NA|TRBV7-9|TRBJ1-2
TGTGCCAGCAGCCGCGATAGACAGGGAGCTAACTATGGCTACACCTTC
CASSRDRQGANYGYTF
>TRBD1|NA|TRBV7-9|TRBJ1-4
TGTGCCAGCAGCCGAGGGACAGGGGATGAAAAACTGTTTTTT
CASSRGTGDEKLFF
>NA|NA|TRBV5-8|TRBJ2-1
TGTGCCAGCAGCTTGACCCCCGTTGGAAATGAGCAGTTCTTC
CASSLTPVGNEQFF
>NA|NA|TRBV19|TRBJ2-5
TGTGCCAGTAGTATAGGCGACAGGAAAGAGACCCAGTACTTC
CASSIGDRKETQYF
>NA|NA|TRBV11-3|TRBJ1-4
TGTGCCAGCAGCTTTATGAGGACTCTGTACTCGGTAGAACTGTTTTTT
CASSFMRTLYSVELFF
>TRBD1|NA|TRBV2|TRBJ1-4
TGTGCCAGCAGGGGACAGACTGCAACTAATGAAAAACTGTTTTTT
CASRGQTATNEKLFF
>NA|NA|TRBV27|TRBJ1-4
TGTGCCAGCAGTTGGGCAGACTCAACTAATGAAAAACTGTTTTTT
CASSWADSTNEKLFF
>NA|NA|TRBV7-9|TRBJ2-3
TGTGCCAGCACTAGATACCGAAGATCTAGCACAGATACGCAGTATTTT
CASTRYRRSSTDTQYF